This entry lists 30 T cell receptor beta chains sequenced from one sample in a study of T cell repertoires in cytomegalovirus infection. From the reads, TCRdb called clonotypes with MiXCR, one entry per CDR3 protein. The sample records more than 400,000 distinct CDR3 sequences, approximately 26% being singletons. The sample consisted of PBMCs. These receptors all come from a human donor in good health (CMV status not recorded). Some clones in this sample may be carry-over from other donors' samples.

The chain combines TRBV11-3 with TRBJ2-5, with D possibly being TRBD1 or TRBD2 (5 bases each). V lost 5 bases, J lost 1 base, and 11 bases lay in between. CDR1 is SGHNT, CDR2 YENEEA, per germline. The CDR3 is 14 amino acids. For the CDR3, the DNA is TGTGCCAGCAGCCGACGGGGCAGCCAAGAGACCCAGTACTTC. Translated: CASSRRGSQETQYF.

This chain links TRBV7-2 with TRBJ1-1, with D maybe TRBD1 (6 bases). Germline lookup yields CDR1 SGHTA and CDR2 FQGNSA. V dropped 4 bases and J dropped 4 bases, with 13 bases sitting between them. The CDR3 covers 14 residues. The CDR3 sequence is CASSSRGGGTEAFF. The CDR3, as DNA: TGTGCCAGCAGCTCCCGGGGGGGCGGCACTGAAGCTTTCTTT.

The chain combines TRBV11-2 with TRBJ2-3, with 13 positions matching TRBD2. In germline, CDR1 is SGHAT, CDR2 FQNNGV. V lost 4 bases and J lost 6; bases outside the gene matches: 7. The CDR3 is 16 amino acids. DNA for the CDR3: TGTGCCAGCAGCTATTCCAGACTAGCGGGAGGCGATACGCAGTATTTT. Translating it yields CASSYSRLAGGDTQYF.

This chain's CDR3 is CASLGSIGLAGVYYEQYF. The CDR3 nucleotides are TGTGCCAGCTTAGGGTCAATCGGACTAGCGGGAGTGTATTACGAGCAGTACTTC. V and J are TRBV28 and TRBJ2-7, with TRBD2 matching 13 bases. After removal of 8 bases from V and 4 bases from J, the junction contained 17 bases not matched to a gene. CDR3 length: 18 residues. Looked up from germline, CDR1 is MDHEN and CDR2 is SYDVKM.

V and J are TRBV20-1 and TRBJ1-2; possible D gene TRBD1, 6 bases. The CDR3 covers 12 residues. Germline V gives CDR1 DFQATT, CDR2 SNEGSKA (reference sequence). The V and J ends lost 2 bases and 8 bases respectively, with 12 bases between them. CDR3 coding DNA: TGCAGTGCTAGACACAGGGAGGAAGGCTACACCTTC. As protein: CSARHREEGYTF.

This clonotype was counted a few times. The chain employs TRBV7-9 and TRBJ2-1; D uncertain. Germline CDR1 is SEHNR and CDR2 is FQNEAQ (reference sequence). Trimming left V 2 bases short and J 4 bases short, with 21 bases between. The CDR3 extends over 18 amino acids. CDR3 nucleotide sequence: TGTGCCAGCAGCTTATGGTCCCCTAAGCAAGTGAGGTACAATGAGCAGTTCTTC. Translation gives CASSLWSPKQVRYNEQFF. The entire variable domain, with the rest obtained from reference TRBV7-9 and TRBJ2-1, is as follows: DTGVSQNPRHKITKRGQNVTFRCDPISEHNRLYWYRQTLGQGPEFLTYFQNEAQLEKSRLLSDRFSAERPKGSFSTLEIQRTEQGDSAMYLCASSLWSPKQVRYNEQFFGPGTRLTVL.

V and J are TRBV4-1 and TRBJ2-5; D ambiguous. V lost 2 bases to trimming and J lost 2 bases, with 6 bases between them. Germline V lookup: CDR1 MGHRA, CDR2 YSYEKL. This CDR3 spans 13 amino acids. CDR3 loop: CASSQLLQETQYF. As DNA, the CDR3 is TGCGCCAGCAGCCAACTTTTACAAGAGACCCAGTACTTC.

The V gene is TRBV29-1, the J gene TRBJ2-2; a possible D gene is TRBD1 (6 bases). This CDR3 has 14 residues. Germline CDR1 SQVTM, CDR2 ANQGSEA. V was pared by 3 bases and J by 5 bases, with 13 bases between. This CDR3 reads CSVDPRGGTGELFF. CDR3 DNA: TGCAGCGTTGATCCCAGGGGCGGTACCGGGGAGCTGTTTTTT.

The gene calls are TRBV5-1 and TRBJ1-1; 9 bases match TRBD1. Germline CDR1 SGHRS, CDR2 YFSETQ. The V gene end was trimmed by 1 base and the J gene end by 1 base; junction bases not matched to a gene: 2. The CDR3 has 15 residues. In DNA form, the CDR3 reads TGCGCCAGCAGCTTGTTGGGACAGGGGAACACTGAAGCTTTCTTT. Its translation: CASSLLGQGNTEAFF. The full variable domain, with the rest looked up from reference TRBV5-1 and TRBJ1-1, is KAGVTQTPRYLIKTRGQQVTLSCSPISGHRSVSWYQQTPGQGLQFLFEYFSETQRNKGNFPGRFSGRQFSNSRSEMNVSTLELGDSALYLCASSLLGQGNTEAFFGQGTRLTVV.

The chain carries TRBV5-5 and TRBJ1-4, with D uncertain. The CDR3 is 13 amino acids. Trimming stripped 1 base from V and 4 bases from J, with 5 bases between. Germline loops: CDR1 SGHKS, CDR2 YYEKEE (reference sequence). The CDR3 DNA is TGTGCCAGCAGCTTGATTATTAATGAAAAACTGTTTTTT. Translating it yields CASSLIINEKLFF.

Only a few counts were recorded for this clonotype. The chain joins TRBV10-3 to TRBJ2-7, with 10 bases fitting TRBD2. The CDR3 is made up of 15 amino acids. V lost 7 bases, J lost 2 bases, and 8 bases stayed unmatched. CDR1 and CDR2 from the germline V gene are ENHRY and SYGVKD. The CDR3 here is CAITPGLAAPYEQYF. In DNA form, the CDR3 reads TGTGCCATCACCCCAGGACTAGCGGCACCCTACGAGCAGTACTTC.

V gene TRBV28 combines with J gene TRBJ2-3; 10 nucleotides match TRBD2. J was trimmed by 4 bases and V by 5 bases; bases with no gene match: 12. CDR1 is MDHEN, CDR2 SYDVKM, per germline. This CDR3 region has 17 residues. The CDR3 DNA is TGTGCCAGCAGTCCCCTCCTTTCTAGCGGGAGAGCAGATACGCAGTATTTT. This translates into CASSPLLSSGRADTQYF.

The table lists this clonotype with many counts. This sequence joins TRBV7-3 and TRBJ2-3; D might be TRBD1 (7 bases). Deletions cut 1 base from V and 0 bases from J, with 11 bases between. Germline V gene data show CDR1 as SGHTA and CDR2 as FQGTGA. There are 16 residues in the CDR3. The CDR3: CASSLSQGGSTDTQYF. The CDR3 nucleotides read TGTGCCAGCAGCTTAAGTCAGGGGGGTAGCACAGATACGCAGTATTTT. Supplemented by reference TRBV7-3 and TRBJ2-3, the full variable domain reads GAGVSQTPSNKVTEKGKYVELRCDPISGHTALYWYRQSLGQGPEFLIYFQGTGAADDSGLPNDRFFAVRPEGSVSTLKIQRTERGDSAVYLCASSLSQGGSTDTQYFGPGTRLTVL.

This clonotype was counted only a few times. The CDR3 sequence: CASNLEFSNQPQHF. The CDR3 DNA is TGTGCCAGTAACTTAGAATTTAGCAATCAGCCCCAGCATTTT. V and J are TRBV19 and TRBJ1-5; D remains unclear. Germline loops: CDR1 LNHDA, CDR2 SQIVND (reference sequence). CDR3 length equals 14 residues. The V and J ends lost 7 bases and 0 bases respectively, with 10 bases between them.

This chain uses TRBV28 with TRBJ1-2, with TRBD1 as a possible D gene (5 bases). V was clipped by 0 bases and J by 4 bases, with 12 bases between them. CDR3 length: 15 residues. Germline V gene lookup returns CDR1 MDHEN and CDR2 SYDVKM. CDR3 nucleotide sequence: TGTGCCAGCAGTTTATGGGGACCCGAGATCTATGGCTACACCTTC. It yields the protein CASSLWGPEIYGYTF.

This rearrangement joins TRBV20-1 to TRBJ1-1, with 9 nucleotides matching TRBD1. The germline CDR1 and CDR2 sequences are DFQATT and SNEGSKA (reference sequence). The CDR3 extends over 14 amino acids. V shed 6 bases and J 2 bases; nucleotides not matched to a gene: 7. CDR3 residues: CSALRTGANTEAFF. In DNA form, the CDR3 reads TGCAGTGCCCTTAGGACAGGGGCAAACACTGAAGCTTTCTTT.

This clonotype has just a few counts. This chain joins TRBV10-3 and TRBJ1-5; 10 bases match TRBD1. This CDR3 has 14 amino acids. From germline, CDR1 is ENHRY and CDR2 SYGVKD. V shed 5 bases and J 6 bases; nucleotides not matched to a gene: 4. CDR3 DNA: TGTGCCATCAGTCCCGGGACAGGGGCTCAGCCCCAGCATTTT. Protein product: CAISPGTGAQPQHF.

This chain connects TRBV7-4 to TRBJ1-4; 7 bases fit TRBD1. This CDR3 has 17 amino acids. V lost 5 bases, J lost 0 bases, and 9 bases stayed unmatched. The V gene's germline CDR1 is SGHVT and CDR2 SQSDAQ. In nucleotides, the CDR3 is TGTGCCAGCAGCACCCGACAGGGTTCTGCAACTAATGAAAAACTGTTTTTT. This gives the protein CASSTRQGSATNEKLFF.

About this clonotype: One junction end disagrees with the germline gene, perhaps due to a read error. The rearrangement links TRBV20-1 to TRBJ2-5, with D unclear. The CDR3 has 12 amino acids. From germline, CDR1 is DFQATT and CDR2 SNEGSKA (reference sequence). The CDR3 spells CSAREGLETQYF. DNA of the CDR3: TGCAGTGCAAGAGAAGGGTTAGAGACCCAGTACTTC.

This clonotype appeared many times. The V gene is TRBV7-2, the J gene TRBJ2-5; maybe TRBD1 (6 bases). CDR1 and CDR2 (germline): SGHTA, FQGNSA. Trimming cost V 3 bases and J 4 bases, with 12 bases left between them. The CDR3 totals 14 residues. In nucleotides, the CDR3 is TGTGCCAGCAGCTTCGACAGGTTACGAGAGACCCAGTACTTC. Protein: CASSFDRLRETQYF.

The chain has TRBV20-1 and TRBJ2-2; D not resolved. The CDR3 loop spans 15 amino acids. Germline CDR1 is DFQATT and CDR2 is SNEGSKA (reference sequence). V was pared by 1 base and J by 6 bases, with 15 bases between. This CDR3 is CSARGRSPWSGELFF. The DNA for the CDR3 is TGCAGTGCTAGAGGACGATCTCCCTGGTCCGGGGAGCTGTTTTTT.

This clonotype was recorded only once. CDR3 coding DNA: TGTGCCAGCAGCGTAGTAGCGAATCAGGGGCAGTATTTT. Translation: CASSVVANQGQYF. V is TRBV9 and J is TRBJ2-3; D may match TRBD1 or TRBD2 (5 bases each). Trimming shortened V by 0 bases and J by 11 bases, and 13 bases separated the two germline ends. CDR1 is SGDLS and CDR2 is YYNGEE in the germline V gene. This CDR3 is 13 amino acids long.

In DNA form, the CDR3 reads TGTGCCAGCAGCGAGACTACTTACAATGAGCAGTTCTTC. It is translated as CASSETTYNEQFF. The chain has TRBV7-9 and TRBJ2-1, with D perhaps TRBD2 (5 bases). V shed 5 bases and J shed 4 bases, with 9 bases lying between them. CDR1 SEHNR and CDR2 FQNEAQ come from the germline V gene (reference sequence). The CDR3 is made up of 13 amino acids.

The chain is built from TRBV9 and TRBJ2-3; 7 nucleotides match TRBD2. This CDR3 comprises 15 residues. V gave up 0 bases and J gave up 4 bases; unmatched junction bases: 5. The V gene's germline CDR1 is SGDLS and CDR2 YYNGEE. The DNA of the CDR3 is TGTGCCAGCAGCGTAGAGGCGGGAGTCTCAGATACGCAGTATTTT. Its protein product is CASSVEAGVSDTQYF.

This clonotype was seen ten or more times. The chain recombines TRBV12-3 or TRBV12-4 with TRBJ2-1; 9 bases map to TRBD2. This CDR3 spans 17 amino acids. V trimming: 1 base; J trimming: 7 bases; junction bases outside the gene matches: 11. In DNA form, the CDR3 reads TGTGCCAGCAGTTTAGTACCTAGCGGGACCCGGAGAAATGAGCAGTTCTTC. It encodes CASSLVPSGTRRNEQFF.

This chain joins TRBV19 and TRBJ2-3; 9 nucleotides agree with TRBD2. The CDR3 extends over 16 amino acids. The germline V gene encodes CDR1 LNHDA and CDR2 SQIVND (reference sequence). V gave up 6 bases and J gave up 6 bases; unmatched junction bases: 13. The DNA of the CDR3 is TGTGCCAGTAGCAGACCCCCAGCGGGAGGCCGGGATACGCAGTATTTT. It is translated as CASSRPPAGGRDTQYF.

The chain joins TRBV4-1 to TRBJ1-2; D is undetermined. The CDR3 is 14 residues long. The V end lost 0 bases, the J end lost 5 bases, and 10 bases lay between the germline ends. Germline CDR1 and CDR2: MGHRA and YSYEKL. The CDR3 nucleotides read TGCGCCAGCAGCCAAGATAATGACCCGTATGGCTACACCTTC. It codes for CASSQDNDPYGYTF.

This clonotype has at least ten counts. The chain links TRBV7-2 to TRBJ1-1, with D perhaps matching TRBD1 (6 bases). The germline V gene encodes CDR1 SGHTA and CDR2 FQGNSA. Trimming cost V 8 bases and J 5 bases, with 18 bases left between them. This CDR3 is 14 amino acids long. CDR3 coding DNA: TGTGCCAGCGATCCAGGAGGGGGGGATACTGAAGCTTTCTTT. Amino acid sequence: CASDPGGGDTEAFF. The whole variable domain, remainder taken from reference TRBV7-2 and TRBJ1-1, is GAGVSQSPSNKVTEKGKDVELRCDPISGHTALYWYRQSLGQGLEFLIYFQGNSAPDKSGLPSDRFSAERTGGSVSTLTIQRTQQEDSAVYLCASDPGGGDTEAFFGQGTRLTVV.

Only a few counts were recorded for this clonotype. The CDR3: CASSLGRTESDEQFF. The CDR3 DNA follows: TGTGCCAGCAGCTTAGGAAGGACCGAGAGCGATGAGCAGTTCTTC. V and J are TRBV7-9 and TRBJ2-1; no clear D gene. The germline V gene has CDR1 SEHNR and CDR2 FQNEAQ (reference sequence). The V gene lost 1 base and the J gene lost 8 bases, with 15 bases spanning the gap. The CDR3 spans 15 residues.

The J gene is TRBJ1-2, the V gene TRBV11-2; D remains unclear. Germline assignment: CDR1 SGHAT and CDR2 FQNNGV. V shed 1 base and J shed 8 bases, with 14 bases lying between them. The CDR3 runs to 14 residues. The CDR3 region is CASSLVAGTDGYTF. The CDR3 nucleotides are TGTGCCAGCAGCTTAGTGGCGGGTACCGACGGCTACACCTTC.